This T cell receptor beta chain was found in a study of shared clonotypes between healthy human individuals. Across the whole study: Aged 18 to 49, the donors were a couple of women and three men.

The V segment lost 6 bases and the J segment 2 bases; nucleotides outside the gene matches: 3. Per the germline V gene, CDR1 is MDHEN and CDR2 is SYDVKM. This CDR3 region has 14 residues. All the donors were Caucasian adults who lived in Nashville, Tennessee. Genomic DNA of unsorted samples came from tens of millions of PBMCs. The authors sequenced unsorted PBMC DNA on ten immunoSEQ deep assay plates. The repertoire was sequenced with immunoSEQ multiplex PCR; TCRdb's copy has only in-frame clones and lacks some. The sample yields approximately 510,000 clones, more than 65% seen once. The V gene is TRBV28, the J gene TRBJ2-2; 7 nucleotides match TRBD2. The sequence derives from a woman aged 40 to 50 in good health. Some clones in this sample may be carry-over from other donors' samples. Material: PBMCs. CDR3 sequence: CASSRLANTGELFF. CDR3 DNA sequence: TGTGCCAGCAGCCGACTAGCTAACACCGGGGAGCTGTTTTTT.